These 18 T cell receptor beta chains share one sample of origin, sequenced in a study of OX40 agonist ivuxolimab in advanced cancers. Clones were sequenced by immunoSEQ multiplex PCR, and TCRdb holds only the in-frame ones, with some missing. The sample holds over 45,000 clones, under 85% seen once. The source material was CD4+ or CD8+ T cells sorted from blood, sampled in a trial of the OX40 agonist ivuxolimab. These receptors came from an adult with an advanced solid tumor such as melanoma, head and neck, liver or kidney cancer.

This chain joins TRBV5-1 and TRBJ2-3; no clear D. The V end was cut by 0 bases, the J end by 5 bases, with 7 bases between. This CDR3 comprises 13 residues. Germline V lookup: CDR1 SGHRS, CDR2 YFSETQ. DNA for the CDR3: TGCGCCAGCAGCTTGGCCGAGAAAGATACGCAGTATTTT. This gives the protein CASSLAEKDTQYF. Full variable domain (missing parts from reference TRBV5-1 and TRBJ2-3): KAGVTQTPRYLIKTRGQQVTLSCSPISGHRSVSWYQQTPGQGLQFLFEYFSETQRNKGNFPGRFSGRQFSNSRSEMNVSTLELGDSALYLCASSLAEKDTQYFGPGTRLTVL.

The sample holds one count of this clone. J is TRBJ2-2 and V is TRBV4-2; possibly TRBD1 for D (6 bases). CDR1 and CDR2 (germline): LGHNA, YNFKEQ. This CDR3 is 15 amino acids long. V gave up 6 bases and J gave up 0 bases, with 11 bases separating them. As DNA, the CDR3 is TGTGCCAGCAGTCTCACAGGGACGAACACCGGGGAGCTGTTTTTT. Residues: CASSLTGTNTGELFF.

The table lists this clone with a few counts. This chain links TRBV7-8 with TRBJ1-1; D is undetermined. CDR1 SGHVS and CDR2 FQNEAQ come from the germline V gene. V was cut by 3 bases and J by 6 bases, with 11 bases left in between. The CDR3 contains 13 residues. The CDR3 is CASSFTPRAEAFF. In nucleotides, the CDR3 is TGTGCCAGCAGCTTTACCCCCCGGGCTGAAGCTTTCTTT.

The chain couples TRBV29-1 to TRBJ2-7; 8 bases map to TRBD2. This CDR3 spans 13 amino acids. V was clipped by 3 bases and J by 1 base; unmatched bases: 2. CDR1 is SQVTM and CDR2 is ANQGSEA in the germline V gene. CDR3 nucleotide sequence: TGCAGCGTTGAGACTAGCGTATCCTACGAGCAGTACTTC. Translated: CSVETSVSYEQYF.

The V and J genes are TRBV30 and TRBJ2-7; D not certain. Trimming cost V 1 base and J 2 bases, with 9 bases left between them. CDR1 is GTSNPN and CDR2 is SVGIG in the germline V gene (reference sequence). The CDR3 length is 13 residues. CDR3 nucleotide sequence: TGTGCCTGGAGTGAAGGGATCCCCTACGAGCAGTACTTC. Its translation is CAWSEGIPYEQYF.

The sample holds one count of this clone. The chain has TRBV27 and TRBJ1-2, with 8 bases lining up with TRBD1. The CDR3 sequence is 15 residues long. J gave up 5 bases and V 2 bases, and 7 bases lay outside the gene matches. Germline V gene sequence: CDR1 MNHEY, CDR2 SMNVEV (reference sequence). The CDR3 loop reads CASSLGAGGGYGYTF. CDR3 in DNA: TGTGCCAGCAGTTTAGGAGCAGGGGGCGGGTATGGCTACACCTTC.

This rearrangement joins TRBV6-5 to TRBJ2-3, with D perhaps matching TRBD2 (7 bases). This CDR3 is built from 13 residues. The germline CDR1 and CDR2 sequences are MNHEY and SVGAGI. The V end lost 7 bases, the J end lost 2 bases, and 10 bases lay between the germline ends. The DNA for the CDR3 is TGTGCCAGCAAGCGGGACACCACAGATACGCAGTATTTT. Translated: CASKRDTTDTQYF.

The chain recombines TRBV5-4 with TRBJ1-1; the D gene is possibly TRBD1 (6 bases). V was trimmed by 0 bases and J by 1 base, leaving 7 bases between them. Germline lookup yields CDR1 SGHNT and CDR2 YYREEE (reference sequence). The CDR3 has 14 amino acids. This CDR3 reads CASSLDRENTEAFF. The CDR3 DNA reads as TGTGCCAGCAGCTTGGACAGGGAGAACACTGAAGCTTTCTTT.

This sequence joins TRBV28 and TRBJ1-2; D is unresolved. The CDR3 covers 13 residues. Trimming removed 11 bases from V and 2 bases from J, with 15 bases in between. In germline, CDR1 is MDHEN, CDR2 SYDVKM. For the CDR3, the DNA is TGTGCCGCAAGGGTGGGAACAAACTATGGCTACACCTTC. This encodes CAARVGTNYGYTF.

The V and J genes are TRBV7-2 and TRBJ2-1; TRBD2 is a possible D gene (6 bases). Germline values: CDR1 SGHTA, CDR2 FQGNSA. The CDR3 is 14 amino acids. V lost 5 bases, J lost 6 bases, and 14 bases lay in between. The CDR3 sequence is CASSREGLLNEQFF. In DNA form, the CDR3 reads TGTGCCAGCAGCAGAGAGGGACTCCTCAATGAGCAGTTCTTC.

This clone has a single count. The V call is TRBV6-5, the J call TRBJ2-3; TRBD2 agrees at 8 bases. From germline, CDR1 is MNHEY and CDR2 SVGAGI. The CDR3 has 15 amino acids. J lost 2 bases, V lost 6 bases, and 7 bases had no gene match. The CDR3 DNA is TGTGCCAGCAGCCAAACTAGCGGACTCACAGATACGCAGTATTTT. This translates into CASSQTSGLTDTQYF.

The chain combines TRBV6-1 with TRBJ1-4; D remains unclear. Germline V CDR1 and CDR2: MNHNS, SASEGT. This CDR3 is 14 amino acids long. Trimming pared 7 bases from V and 5 bases from J, leaving 14 bases between. Written as DNA, the CDR3 is TGTGCCAGCATCAAAGGGCATCCAAATGAAAAACTGTTTTTT. Encoded protein: CASIKGHPNEKLFF.

The chain links TRBV28 to TRBJ1-1; no reliable D call. V was trimmed by 7 bases and J by 1 base, leaving 7 bases between them. The CDR3 covers 12 residues. Per the germline V gene, CDR1 is MDHEN and CDR2 is SYDVKM. The CDR3 DNA sequence: TGTGCCAGCAAGCGGTCGAACACTGAAGCTTTCTTT. It translates to CASKRSNTEAFF.

The chain employs TRBV2 and TRBJ1-5, with TRBD1 matching over 8 bases. This CDR3 is 14 amino acids long. Germline V gene lookup returns CDR1 SNHLY and CDR2 FYNNEI. J was trimmed by 6 bases and V by 6 bases; bases with no gene match: 7. CDR3 bases: TGTGCCAGCAGCCTCACAGGGGGGGGTCAGCCCCAGCATTTT. This encodes CASSLTGGGQPQHF.

The V call is TRBV5-1, the J call TRBJ1-6; D is unclear. V was shortened by 2 bases and J by 0 bases, with 9 bases between the two germline ends. In germline, CDR1 is SGHRS, CDR2 YFSETQ. The CDR3 has 16 residues. The CDR3 region has the DNA TGCGCCAGCAGCTTCAGACTAAGCTCCTATAATTCACCCCTCCACTTT. It codes for CASSFRLSSYNSPLHF.

The chain carries TRBV7-2 and TRBJ2-3; 9 nucleotides align to TRBD2. The CDR3 length is 15 residues. Germline-derived CDR1 and CDR2 are SGHTA and FQGNSA. V lost 1 base to trimming and J lost 3 bases; unmatched junction nucleotides: 2. The chain's CDR3 is CASSLVAGGTDTQYF. CDR3 in DNA: TGTGCCAGCAGCTTAGTGGCGGGAGGGACAGATACGCAGTATTTT.

This clone is a singleton in its sample. The rearrangement links TRBV5-6 to TRBJ1-2, with a tentative D call TRBD1 (6 bases). The CDR3 sequence is 14 residues long. Germline values: CDR1 SGHDT, CDR2 YYEEEE. Trimming took 4 bases from V and 1 from J, leaving 11 bases between them. The CDR3 sequence is CASSKTGVNYGYTF. Written as DNA, the CDR3 is TGTGCCAGCAGCAAGACAGGCGTTAACTATGGCTACACCTTC. The full variable domain, its missing parts supplied by reference TRBV5-6 and TRBJ1-2, is DAGVTQSPTHLIKTRGQQVTLRCSPKSGHDTVSWYQQALGQGPQFIFQYYEEEERQRGNFPDRFSGHQFPNYSSELNVNALLLGDSALYLCASSKTGVNYGYTFGSGTRLTVV.

The rearrangement links TRBV6-5 to TRBJ1-5; weak D call: TRBD1 (5 bases). The CDR3 has 15 residues. The germline V gene encodes CDR1 MNHEY and CDR2 SVGAGI. V gave up 6 bases and J gave up 0 bases, with 12 bases separating them. The CDR3 DNA reads TGTGCCAGCAGAGATCGACAGTATAGCAATCAGCCCCAGCATTTT. It translates to CASRDRQYSNQPQHF.